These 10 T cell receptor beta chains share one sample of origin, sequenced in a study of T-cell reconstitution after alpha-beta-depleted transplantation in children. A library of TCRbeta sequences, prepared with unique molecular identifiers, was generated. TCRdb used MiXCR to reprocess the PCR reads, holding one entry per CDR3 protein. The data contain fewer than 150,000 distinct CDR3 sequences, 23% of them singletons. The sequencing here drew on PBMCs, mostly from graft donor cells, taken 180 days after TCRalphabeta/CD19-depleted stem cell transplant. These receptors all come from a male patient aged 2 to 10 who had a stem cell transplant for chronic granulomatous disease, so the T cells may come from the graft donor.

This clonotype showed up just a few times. The CDR3 sequence is CATSEGNNQPQHF. CDR3 in DNA: TGTGCCACCAGCGAAGGGAACAATCAGCCCCAGCATTTT. The chain carries TRBV24-1 and TRBJ1-5; D is unclear. Germline V gene lookup returns CDR1 KGHDR and CDR2 SFDVKD. V was shortened by 7 bases and J by 3 bases, with 9 bases between the two germline ends. The CDR3 extends over 13 amino acids.

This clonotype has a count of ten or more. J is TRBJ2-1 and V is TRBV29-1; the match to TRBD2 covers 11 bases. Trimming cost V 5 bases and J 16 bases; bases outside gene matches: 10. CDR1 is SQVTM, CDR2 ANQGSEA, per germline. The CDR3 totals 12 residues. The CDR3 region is CSVRVSGRAGFF. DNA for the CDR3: TGCAGCGTTCGGGTTAGCGGGAGGGCAGGATTCTTC.

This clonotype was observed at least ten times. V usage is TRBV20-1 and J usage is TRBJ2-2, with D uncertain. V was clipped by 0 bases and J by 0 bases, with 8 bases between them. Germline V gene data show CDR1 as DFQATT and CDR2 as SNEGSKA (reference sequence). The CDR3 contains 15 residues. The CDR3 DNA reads TGCAGTGCTAGAGATTCAATCGCGAACACCGGGGAGCTGTTTTTT. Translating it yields CSARDSIANTGELFF.

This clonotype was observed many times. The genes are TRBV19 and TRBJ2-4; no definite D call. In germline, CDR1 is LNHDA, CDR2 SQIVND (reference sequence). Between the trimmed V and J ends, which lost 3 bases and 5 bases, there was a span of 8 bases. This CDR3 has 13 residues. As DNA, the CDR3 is TGTGCCAGTAGTATGGACCAGCAAAACATTCAGTACTTC. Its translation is CASSMDQQNIQYF.

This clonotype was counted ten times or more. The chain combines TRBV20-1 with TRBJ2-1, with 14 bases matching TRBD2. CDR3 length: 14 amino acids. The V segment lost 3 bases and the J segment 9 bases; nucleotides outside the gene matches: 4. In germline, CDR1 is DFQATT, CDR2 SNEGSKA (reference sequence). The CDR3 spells CSASGLAGGGEQFF. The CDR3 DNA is TGCAGTGCTAGCGGACTAGCGGGGGGTGGTGAGCAGTTCTTC.

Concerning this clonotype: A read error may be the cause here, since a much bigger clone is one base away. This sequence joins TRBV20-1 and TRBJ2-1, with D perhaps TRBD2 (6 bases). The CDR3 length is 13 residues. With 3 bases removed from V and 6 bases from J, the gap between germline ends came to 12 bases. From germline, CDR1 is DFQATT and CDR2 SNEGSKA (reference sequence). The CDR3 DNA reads TGCAGTGCTAGCCGACTAGACAGCAATGAGCAGTTCTTC. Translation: CSASRLDSNEQFF.

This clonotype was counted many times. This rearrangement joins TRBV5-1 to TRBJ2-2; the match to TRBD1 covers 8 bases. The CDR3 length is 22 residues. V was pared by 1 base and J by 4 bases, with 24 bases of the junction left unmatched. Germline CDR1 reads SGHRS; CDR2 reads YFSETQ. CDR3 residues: CASSLYRQTGQDREPFTGELFF. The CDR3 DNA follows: TGCGCCAGCAGCTTGTACCGTCAAACGGGACAGGACAGGGAGCCATTCACCGGGGAGCTGTTTTTT.

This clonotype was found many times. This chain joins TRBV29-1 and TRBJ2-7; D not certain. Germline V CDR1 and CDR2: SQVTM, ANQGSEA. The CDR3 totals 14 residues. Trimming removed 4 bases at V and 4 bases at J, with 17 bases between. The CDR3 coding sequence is TGCAGCGTTGTGAAAGGGCTTCATGCGTACGAGCAGTACTTC. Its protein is CSVVKGLHAYEQYF.

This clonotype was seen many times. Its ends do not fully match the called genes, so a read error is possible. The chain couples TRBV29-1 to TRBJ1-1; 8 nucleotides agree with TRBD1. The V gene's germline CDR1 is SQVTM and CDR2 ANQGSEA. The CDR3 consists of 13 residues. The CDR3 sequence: CSSGQAMNAEAFF. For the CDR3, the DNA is TGCAGCTCGGGACAGGCGATGAACGCTGAAGCTTTCTTT. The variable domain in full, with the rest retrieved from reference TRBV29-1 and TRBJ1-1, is SAVISQKPSRDICQRGTSLTIQCQVDSQVTMMFWYRQQPGQSLTLIATANQGSEATYESGFVIDKFPISRPNLTFSTLTVSNMSPEDSSIYLCSSGQAMNAEAFFGQGTRLTVV.

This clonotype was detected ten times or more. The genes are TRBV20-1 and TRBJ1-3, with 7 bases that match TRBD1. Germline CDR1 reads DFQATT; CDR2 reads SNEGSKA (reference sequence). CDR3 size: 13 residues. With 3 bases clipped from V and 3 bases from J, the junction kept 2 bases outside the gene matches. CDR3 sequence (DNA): TGCAGTGCTAGGACAGGGATTGGAAACACCATATATTTT. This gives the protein CSARTGIGNTIYF.